What follows describes a single T cell receptor beta chain. This clone was detected only once. It has no known antigen specificity. No qualities accompany the bases; no much larger clone lies one base away. The CDR3 goes from the cysteine to the phenylalanine over 15 residues. The sequence is cut down to CDR3 DNA, 45 bases in frame from base 1. Relative to germline, V is missing 3 bases and J is missing 5 bases, with 7 bases of the junction outside any gene match. For CDR1 and CDR2, the germline V gene lists SGDLS and YYNGEE. The sample's time point label is to be understood as: tumor resected at nephrectomy. Explained via the paper, the treatment or condition label denotes: 15 Gy SBRT to primary tumor, nephrectomy 4 weeks later. Samples came from a clinical trial, in which primary renal cell carcinomas received 15 Gy stereotactic body radiation therapy followed by nephrectomy 4 weeks later. All patients had renal cell carcinoma with clear cell pathology. Tumor processing involved mechanical dissociation, digestion with collagenase/hyaluronidase at 37 degrees C, handling in gentleMACS C tubes, and storage in liquid nitrogen. Genomic DNA for TCR sequencing was prepared using the QIAamp DNA Blood Mini Kit (Qiagen). The analyses included only samples that passed all quality control checks.

TCR beta libraries were generated from genomic DNA with the immunoSEQ kit, following the manufacturer's recommendations. For library preparation, a first multiplex PCR was performed with proprietary primers, followed by a second PCR in which unique barcodes were added, and bead cleanups were performed after each round. Each sample batch included a kit-provided positive control reaction and a negative control reaction. The final libraries were assessed on an Agilent 4200 TapeStation D1000 ScreenTape, pooled by volume, and quantified by qPCR. Sequencing was performed on an Illumina NextSeq500 with a MidOutput 150-cycle cartridge, and 156 Read1 and 15 Index1 cycles were run with kit custom primers. The pooled library was loaded at about 0.96 pM, and about 20% PhiX control was spiked in. In the original analysis: Vendor-processed data were analyzed in R, and a clonotype was defined as all T cells sharing the same CDR3 nucleotide sequence. For clone abundance analyses, frequencies were normalized to the 10,000 most abundant clones per sample. Before analysis, public T cell clones were removed, and these numbered fewer than five per sample on average. Dominant motif analysis used ImmunoMap with the PAM10 matrix, gap penalty 30 and homology threshold 0.3; motifs with cumulative frequency at least 0.01 counted as dominant. An abundance difference of at least 32-fold between compartments was the criterion for calling clonotypes tumor-enriched or baseline blood-enriched. Tumor-blood repertoire similarity was measured with the Baroni-Urbani and Buser coefficient, and group comparisons used two-tailed Wilcoxon tests in R. TCRdb took over this immuneACCESS table, retaining in-frame rearrangements with V and J assigned. Such tables are incomplete; in checked studies, under half of the missing clones stem from an unresolved V gene, and the remainder is unexplained. V and J calls plus clone size are reproduced from that table; the DNA served to infer D and trimming. The sample table records approximately 10,000 clones; roughly 65% of these occur just once. The ten largest clones take up about 17% of the sample.

This sample stems from a study of radiation and T cells in renal cell carcinoma (dated by TCRdb to 2018 to 2021). A note on the overall study: A total of around 53 samples underwent TCR beta sequencing, made up of about 25 tumors and roughly 27 peripheral blood samples. In the 55 or so samples combined, some 4,100,000 unique CDR3 nucleotide sequences were found, encoding about 2.7 million unique CDR3 amino acid sequences. What the study reported, not specific to this receptor: TCR clonality was higher in irradiated tumors than in controls, as the top 100 clonotypes made up an average of approximately 50% of the repertoire in irradiated tumors compared with roughly 40% in nephrectomy-only tumors. A greater number of dominant CDR3 motifs was detected in irradiated tumors than in control tumors, and a larger share of the repertoire was occupied by these motifs in irradiated tumors than in control tumors. Effects of radiation dose or scheduling on the TCR repertoire could not be addressed with the single-armed trial design. In blood, the top tumor clonotypes increased between baseline and 2 weeks post-radiation and then shrank by 4 weeks, which suggests that tumor-resident clones expanded only transiently. Intratumoral heterogeneity went uncaptured because the only tumor material available was small regions of 0.95 to 1 g. Because pretreatment tumor biopsies were not available, the baseline intratumoral presence of clonotypes could not be determined.

The chain links TRBV9 with TRBJ2-3; 9 central nucleotides agree with TRBD2. The origin of this receptor is a woman between 45 and 65 years old with renal cell carcinoma. The source material was tumor tissue, sampled from a patient whose treatment included radiotherapy and nephrectomy. CDR3 protein: CASSGGGLAVDTQYF. The nucleotides are TGTGCCAGCAGCGGAGGGGGACTAGCAGTAGATACGCAGTATTTT.